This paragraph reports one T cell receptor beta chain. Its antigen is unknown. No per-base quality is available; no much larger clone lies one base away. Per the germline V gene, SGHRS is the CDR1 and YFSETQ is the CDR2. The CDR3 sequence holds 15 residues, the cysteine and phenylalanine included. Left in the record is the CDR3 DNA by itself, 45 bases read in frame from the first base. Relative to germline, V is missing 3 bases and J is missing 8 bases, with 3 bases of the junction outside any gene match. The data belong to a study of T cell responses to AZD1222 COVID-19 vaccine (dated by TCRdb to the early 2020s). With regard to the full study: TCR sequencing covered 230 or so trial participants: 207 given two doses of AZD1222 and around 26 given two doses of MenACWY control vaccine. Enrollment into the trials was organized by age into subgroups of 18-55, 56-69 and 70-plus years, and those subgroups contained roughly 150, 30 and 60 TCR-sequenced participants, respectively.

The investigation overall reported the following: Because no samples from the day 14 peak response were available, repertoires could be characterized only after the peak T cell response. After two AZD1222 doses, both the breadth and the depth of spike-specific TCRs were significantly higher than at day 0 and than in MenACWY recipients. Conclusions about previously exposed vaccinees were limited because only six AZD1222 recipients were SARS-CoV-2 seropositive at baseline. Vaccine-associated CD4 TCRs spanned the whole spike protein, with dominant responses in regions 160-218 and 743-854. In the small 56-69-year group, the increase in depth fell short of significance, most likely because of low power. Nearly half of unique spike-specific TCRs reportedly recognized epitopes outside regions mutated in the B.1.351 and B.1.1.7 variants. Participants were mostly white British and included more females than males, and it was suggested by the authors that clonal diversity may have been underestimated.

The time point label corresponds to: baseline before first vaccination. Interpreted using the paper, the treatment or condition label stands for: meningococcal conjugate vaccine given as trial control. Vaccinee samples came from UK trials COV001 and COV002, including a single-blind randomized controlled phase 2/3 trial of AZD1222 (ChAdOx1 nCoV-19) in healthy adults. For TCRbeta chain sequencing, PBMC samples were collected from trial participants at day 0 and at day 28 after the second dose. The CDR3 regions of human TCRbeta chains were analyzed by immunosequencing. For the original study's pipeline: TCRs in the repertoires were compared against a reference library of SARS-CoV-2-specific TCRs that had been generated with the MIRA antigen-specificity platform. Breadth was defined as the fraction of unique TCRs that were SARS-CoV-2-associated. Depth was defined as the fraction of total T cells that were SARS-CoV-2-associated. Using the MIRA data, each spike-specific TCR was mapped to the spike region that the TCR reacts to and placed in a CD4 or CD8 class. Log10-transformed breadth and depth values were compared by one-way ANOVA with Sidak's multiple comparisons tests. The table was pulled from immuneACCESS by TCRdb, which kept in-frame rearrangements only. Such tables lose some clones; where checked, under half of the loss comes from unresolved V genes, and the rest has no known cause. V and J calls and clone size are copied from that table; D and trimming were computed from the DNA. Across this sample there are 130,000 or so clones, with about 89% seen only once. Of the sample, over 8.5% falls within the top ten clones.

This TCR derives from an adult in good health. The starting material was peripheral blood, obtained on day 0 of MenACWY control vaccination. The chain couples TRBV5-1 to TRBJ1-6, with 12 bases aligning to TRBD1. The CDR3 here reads CASSSGDRGHSPLHF. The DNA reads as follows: TGCGCCAGCAGCTCGGGGGACAGGGGGCATTCACCCCTCCACTTT. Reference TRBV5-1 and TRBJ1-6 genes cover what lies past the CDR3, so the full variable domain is KAGVTQTPRYLIKTRGQQVTLSCSPISGHRSVSWYQQTPGQGLQFLFEYFSETQRNKGNFPGRFSGRQFSNSRSEMNVSTLELGDSALYLCASSSGDRGHSPLHFGNGTRLTVT.